This record looks at one T cell receptor beta chain sequence and its context. This clone was detected a few times. No cognate antigen has been identified for it. There are no base qualities to consult, and no much larger clone falls within one base. The CDR3 regions of human TCRbeta chains were analyzed by immunosequencing. Turning to the authors' computational methods: TCRs in the repertoires were compared against a reference library of SARS-CoV-2-specific TCRs that had been generated with the MIRA antigen-specificity platform. Breadth meant the fraction of unique TCRs that were SARS-CoV-2-associated, whereas depth meant the fraction of total T cells that were SARS-CoV-2-associated. Each spike-specific TCR was assigned to its reactive spike region and to a CD4 or CD8 class using the MIRA data. Log10-transformed breadth and depth values were compared by one-way ANOVA with Sidak's multiple comparisons tests. Imported from immuneACCESS, the table was reduced by TCRdb to in-frame sequences with V and J called. These copies leave out some clones; in studies compared against another copy, an unresolved V gene accounts for under half, and the cause of the remainder is not known. The DNA gave D and trimming, while V, J and clone size come from that table. This sample has some 150,000 clones in its table, and approximately 89% of those were observed once. The top ten constitute about 3.7% of the sample.

This sample was taken from a study of T cell responses to AZD1222 COVID-19 vaccine (TCRdb year 2021). Turning to the overall study: TCR sequencing was performed for fewer than 250 trial participants, of whom roughly 200 were given two doses of AZD1222 and roughly 25 were given two doses of MenACWY control vaccine. Trial participants were enrolled into age subgroups of 18-55, 56-69 and 70-plus years, which contained about 150, 28 and 57 TCR-sequenced participants, respectively.

Points the paper makes about the study in general: The 56-69-year group was small, and its depth increase did not reach significance, likely because of low power. Reportedly, close to half of the unique spike-specific TCRs recognized epitopes lying outside the regions that are mutated in the B.1.351 and B.1.1.7 variants. Because no samples from the day 14 peak response were available, repertoires could be characterized only after the peak T cell response. Participants were mostly white British, with more females than males. The authors suggested clonal diversity may have been underestimated. The vaccine-associated CD4 TCRs covered the entire spike protein, and the dominant responses fell in regions 160-218 and 743-854. Conclusions about previously exposed vaccinees were limited because only 5 or 6 AZD1222 recipients were SARS-CoV-2 seropositive at baseline. After two AZD1222 doses, both the breadth and the depth of spike-specific TCRs were significantly higher than at day 0 and than in MenACWY recipients.

The time point label of this sample denotes: baseline before first vaccination. The treatment or condition label, as the study defines it: meningococcal conjugate vaccine given as trial control. Vaccinee samples came from UK trials COV001 and COV002, including a single-blind randomized controlled phase 2/3 trial of AZD1222 (ChAdOx1 nCoV-19) in healthy adults. For TCRbeta chain sequencing, PBMC samples from trial participants were taken at day 0 and at day 28 after the second dose. Sequencing was performed on peripheral blood, taken on day 0 of MenACWY control vaccination. The clonotype comes from an adult in good health.

The DNA sequence is given as TGTGCCAGTAATAAGGTGTCGAGAAATCAGCCCCAGCATTTT. Translated, this is CASNKVSRNQPQHF. The V and J genes are TRBV19 and TRBJ1-5, with the D gene uncertain. The germline V gene (reference sequence) specifies LNHDA as CDR1 and SQIVND as CDR2. Reading from cysteine to phenylalanine, the CDR3 counts 14 amino acids. Just the 42-base CDR3 DNA is kept, in frame starting at base 1. The junction shows trimming of 7 bases on V and 4 bases on J, plus 14 bases between the germline ends.